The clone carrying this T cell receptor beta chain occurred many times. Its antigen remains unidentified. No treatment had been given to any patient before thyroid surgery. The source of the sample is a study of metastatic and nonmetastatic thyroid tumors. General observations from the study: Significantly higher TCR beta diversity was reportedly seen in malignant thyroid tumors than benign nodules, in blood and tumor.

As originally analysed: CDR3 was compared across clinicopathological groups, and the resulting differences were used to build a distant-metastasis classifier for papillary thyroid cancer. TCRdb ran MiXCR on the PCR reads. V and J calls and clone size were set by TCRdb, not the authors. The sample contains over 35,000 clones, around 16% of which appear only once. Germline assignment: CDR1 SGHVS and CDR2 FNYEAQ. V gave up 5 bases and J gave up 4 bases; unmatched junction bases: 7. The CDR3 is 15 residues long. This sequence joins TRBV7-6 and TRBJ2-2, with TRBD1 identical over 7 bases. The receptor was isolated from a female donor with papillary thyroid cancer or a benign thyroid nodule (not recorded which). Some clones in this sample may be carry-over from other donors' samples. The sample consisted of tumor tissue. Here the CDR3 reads CASSLTTGVTGELFF. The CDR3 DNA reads TGTGCCAGCAGCCTAACTACAGGGGTCACCGGGGAGCTGTTTTTT.